Below are 31 T cell receptor beta chains sequenced from a single sample in a study of blood T cell repertoires in COVID-19. TCRdb keeps only in-frame clones here, not all; method: immunoSEQ multiplex PCR. The sample contains 200,000 to 300,000 clones, approximately 80% of which appear only once. Specimen: peripheral blood. The receptor set was obtained from a man older than 75 with acute or convalescent COVID-19.

The chain recombines TRBV25-1 with TRBJ1-1, with TRBD1 matching 7 bases. With V trimmed by 6 bases and J by 10 bases, 14 bases remained unmatched. The CDR3 extends over 14 amino acids. CDR1 and CDR2 (germline): MGHDK, SYGVNS. CDR3 DNA sequence: TGTGCCAGCAGGGAGATAGGGGGCCTGAACGGAGCTTTCTTT. It codes for CASREIGGLNGAFF.

This chain connects TRBV7-8 to TRBJ2-3; 7 bases match TRBD1. The V gene's germline CDR1 is SGHVS and CDR2 FQNEAQ. With 5 bases clipped from V and 1 base from J, the junction kept 9 bases outside the gene matches. CDR3 length: 16 residues. DNA of the CDR3: TGTGCCAGCAGCCAAATTCCTGGGACAGGCACAGATACGCAGTATTTT. Residues: CASSQIPGTGTDTQYF.

The chain recombines TRBV7-2 with TRBJ1-4; 8 bases fit TRBD1. The CDR3 loop spans 15 amino acids. Germline V CDR1 and CDR2: SGHTA, FQGNSA. The V and J ends lost 5 bases and 8 bases, in that order; junction bases with no gene match: 10. CDR3: CASSPGDRGGEKLFF. As DNA, the CDR3 is TGTGCCAGCAGCCCAGGAGACAGGGGAGGAGAAAAACTGTTTTTT.

V usage is TRBV19 and J usage is TRBJ2-1; the match to TRBD2 covers 14 bases. This CDR3 has 15 residues. The germline V gene has CDR1 LNHDA and CDR2 SQIVND (reference sequence). The ends lost 6 bases at V and 9 bases at J; junction bases unmatched: 7. The CDR3 loop is CASRPGLAGAGEQFF. The DNA of the CDR3 is TGTGCCAGTAGACCGGGACTAGCGGGAGCGGGTGAGCAGTTCTTC.

The chain recombines TRBV24-1 with TRBJ2-1; 11 positions agree with TRBD2. The CDR3 has 18 residues. Germline trimming cut 1 base from V and 7 bases from J; bases unmatched to any gene: 11. From germline, CDR1 is KGHDR and CDR2 SFDVKD. This CDR3 is CATSDLGRGLAGGNEQFF. In nucleotides, the CDR3 is TGTGCCACCAGTGATTTAGGCAGGGGGCTAGCGGGAGGTAATGAGCAGTTCTTC.

This chain connects TRBV3-1 (or the pseudogene TRBV3-2) to TRBJ2-1; 14 bases align to TRBD2. CDR3 length: 15 residues. The germline CDR1 and CDR2 sequences are LGHDT and YNNKEL (reference sequence). Trimming at V came to 4 bases and at J to 7 bases, leaving 3 bases not matched to a gene. In DNA form, the CDR3 reads TGTGCCAGCAGCCCGACTAGCGGGAGGGGGAATGAGCAGTTCTTC. This codes for CASSPTSGRGNEQFF.

The V gene is TRBV5-1, the J gene TRBJ2-1; no reliable D call. The V and J ends lost 1 base and 8 bases respectively, with 13 bases between them. In germline, CDR1 is SGHRS, CDR2 YFSETQ. The CDR3 is 14 residues long. The DNA for the CDR3 is TGCGCCAGCAGCTTGAATCCAGTTACGCATGAGCAGTTCTTC. Translating gives CASSLNPVTHEQFF.

The genes are TRBV6-5 and TRBJ2-7, with a possible D match to TRBD2 (7 bases). The germline V gene encodes CDR1 MNHEY and CDR2 SVGAGI. V was cut by 0 bases and J by 7 bases, with 16 bases left in between. The CDR3 sequence is 15 residues long. CDR3: CASSYSSRGGREQYF. DNA of the CDR3: TGTGCCAGCAGTTACTCGTCACGCGGGGGCCGGGAGCAGTACTTC.

In its sample, this clone was seen once. The chain combines TRBV4-1 with TRBJ2-2; possible D gene TRBD1, 6 bases. Germline V gene sequence: CDR1 MGHRA, CDR2 YSYEKL. V was clipped by 1 base and J by 7 bases, with 16 bases between them. CDR3 size: 16 residues. CDR3 sequence: CASSQGRGPRGGELFF. The CDR3 coding sequence is TGCGCCAGCAGCCAAGGCAGGGGCCCCAGGGGCGGGGAGCTGTTTTTT.

This chain joins TRBV24-1 and TRBJ2-3, with a weak D call TRBD1 (6 bases). Germline loops: CDR1 KGHDR, CDR2 SFDVKD. Trimming pared 5 bases from V and 2 bases from J, leaving 13 bases between. This CDR3 region has 15 residues. The CDR3 region is CATSGRDTITDTQYF. Written as DNA, the CDR3 is TGTGCCACCAGTGGTCGGGACACCATCACAGATACGCAGTATTTT.

The sample holds one count of this clone. The CDR3 reads CASSFIRTSSYEQYF. The DNA for the CDR3 is TGTGCCAGCAGCTTCATACGGACATCTTCCTACGAGCAGTACTTC. The rearrangement uses TRBV11-2 and TRBJ2-7; maybe TRBD1 (5 bases). The length of the CDR3 is 15 residues. Germline CDR1 is SGHAT and CDR2 is FQNNGV. Trimming removed 3 bases at V and 1 base at J, with 13 bases between.

The rearrangement uses TRBV12-3 or TRBV12-4 and TRBJ2-7, with 11 bases matching TRBD2. J lost 6 bases, V lost 3 bases, and 1 base had no gene match. The CDR3 consists of 13 residues. DNA of the CDR3: TGTGCCAGCAGTTTCGGGACTAGCGGCGAGCAGTACTTC. Translated: CASSFGTSGEQYF.

The chain joins TRBV6-6 to TRBJ1-4, with D perhaps TRBD1 (5 bases). Trimming removed 6 bases from V and 12 bases from J, with 17 bases in between. The CDR3 is 13 residues long. Germline CDR1 MNHNY, CDR2 SVGAGI (reference sequence). CDR3 in DNA: TGTGCCAGCAGAGACTCCGGGGGTGCGGAACTGTTTTTT. It is translated as CASRDSGGAELFF.

The V and J genes are TRBV6-6 and TRBJ1-6; possibly TRBD1 for D (5 bases). V shed 7 bases and J shed 7 bases, with 14 bases lying between them. This CDR3 has 14 amino acids. Germline loops: CDR1 MNHNY, CDR2 SVGAGI (reference sequence). CDR3: CASMVGGKNSPLHF. DNA for the CDR3: TGTGCCAGCATGGTGGGGGGAAAGAATTCACCCCTCCACTTT.

The chain employs TRBV24-1 and TRBJ1-5; tentatively, D is TRBD1 (6 bases). The CDR3 has 14 amino acids. The germline V gene encodes CDR1 KGHDR and CDR2 SFDVKD. Trimming cost V 4 bases and J 6 bases, with 12 bases left between them. CDR3 in DNA: TGTGCCACCAGTGACCCGACAGGATTTCAGCCCCAGCATTTT. This gives the protein CATSDPTGFQPQHF.

This chain links TRBV27 with TRBJ2-7, with D perhaps TRBD2 (5 bases). Looked up from germline, CDR1 is MNHEY and CDR2 is SMNVEV (reference sequence). CDR3 length: 14 amino acids. The V and J ends lost 7 bases and 1 base respectively, with 14 bases between them. The CDR3 sequence is CASTRVGGSYEQYF. The CDR3 DNA sequence: TGTGCCAGCACCCGCGTCGGCGGGTCCTACGAGCAGTACTTC.

The rearrangement uses TRBV2 and TRBJ2-7; no clear D gene. V was clipped by 2 bases and J by 3 bases, with 2 bases between them. Germline CDR1 is SNHLY and CDR2 is FYNNEI. This CDR3 has 11 residues. The CDR3 here is CASSEYYEQYF. Here the CDR3 DNA reads TGTGCCAGCAGTGAATACTACGAGCAGTACTTC. The full variable domain, rest sourced from reference TRBV2 and TRBJ2-7, is EPEVTQTPSHQVTQMGQEVILRCVPISNHLYFYWYRQILGQKVEFLVSFYNNEISEKSEIFDDQFSVERPDGSNFTLKIRSTKLEDSAMYFCASSEYYEQYFGPGTRLTVT.

V is TRBV18 and J is TRBJ2-3; 10 nucleotides agree with TRBD2. This CDR3 spans 17 amino acids. Germline CDR1 reads KGHSH; CDR2 reads LQKENI. V shed 3 bases and J 5 bases; nucleotides not matched to a gene: 11. CDR3 in amino acids: CASSPSVAGGDRDTQYF. The CDR3 DNA reads as TGTGCCAGCTCACCGTCGGTAGCGGGGGGCGACAGAGATACGCAGTATTTT.

The chain combines TRBV29-1 with TRBJ2-1; TRBD2 matches 11 bases. J gave up 4 bases and V 8 bases, and 7 bases lay outside the gene matches. Per the germline V gene, CDR1 is SQVTM and CDR2 is ANQGSEA. This CDR3 comprises 14 residues. CDR3 bases: TGCAGCTCCGGGACTAGCGGAGATTACAATGAGCAGTTCTTC. Protein: CSSGTSGDYNEQFF.

The rearrangement joins TRBV6-2 or TRBV6-3 to TRBJ2-7, with 13 bases lining up with TRBD2. The length of the CDR3 is 18 residues. Germline V gene lookup returns CDR1 MNHEY and CDR2 SVGEGT. With 4 bases clipped from V and 4 bases from J, the junction kept 13 bases outside the gene matches. The CDR3 spells CASSSQIGTSGIRYEQYF. CDR3 bases: TGTGCCAGCAGTTCGCAAATAGGGACTAGCGGGATCCGGTACGAGCAGTACTTC.

V and J are TRBV30 and TRBJ1-1, with D possibly being TRBD1 (5 bases). Germline loops: CDR1 GTSNPN, CDR2 SVGIG (reference sequence). V gave up 5 bases and J gave up 0 bases, with 10 bases separating them. The CDR3 is 13 amino acids. The CDR3 region is CAWSGLLNTEAFF. CDR3 coding DNA: TGTGCCTGGTCGGGACTCTTGAACACTGAAGCTTTCTTT.

This chain connects TRBV6-6 to TRBJ2-7; 7 positions agree with TRBD2. CDR1 and CDR2 (germline): MNHNY, SVGAGI (reference sequence). V was pared by 8 bases and J by 0 bases, with 7 bases of the junction left unmatched. The CDR3 contains 14 residues. The CDR3 DNA reads as TGTGCCAGCGTAGGGCGGGGGAGCTCCTACGAGCAGTACTTC. Amino acid sequence: CASVGRGSSYEQYF.

The rearrangement uses TRBV6-5 and TRBJ2-2; 9 positions match TRBD1. The J segment lost 4 bases and the V segment lost 6 bases, leaving 6 bases of the junction unmatched. CDR1 MNHEY and CDR2 SVGAGI come from the germline V gene. This CDR3 is 15 amino acids long. CDR3 amino acids: CASSLGQGGTGELFF. The DNA for the CDR3 is TGTGCCAGCAGCCTGGGACAGGGTGGCACCGGGGAGCTGTTTTTT.

This chain uses TRBV7-9 with TRBJ2-7; 9 nucleotides match TRBD2. The CDR3 extends over 17 amino acids. V dropped 1 base and J dropped 7; count of bases not matched to a gene: 14. Germline lookup yields CDR1 SEHNR and CDR2 FQNEAQ (reference sequence). CDR3 nucleotides: TGTGCCAGCAGCTTAGAGTCTTCGGAGGCGGGGGGGAGTGAGCAGTACTTC. This translates into CASSLESSEAGGSEQYF.

The chain joins TRBV24-1 to TRBJ2-1; D not resolved. CDR1 KGHDR and CDR2 SFDVKD come from the germline V gene. This CDR3 is built from 11 residues. Trimming took 6 bases from V and 4 from J, leaving 3 bases between them. CDR3: CATSLYNEQFF. The CDR3 DNA reads TGTGCCACCAGTCTTTACAATGAGCAGTTCTTC.

The rearrangement links TRBV2 to TRBJ1-5, with D tentatively TRBD1 (5 bases). The germline V gene has CDR1 SNHLY and CDR2 FYNNEI. The CDR3 loop spans 13 amino acids. Trimming pared 8 bases from V and 2 bases from J, leaving 10 bases between. Here the CDR3 DNA reads TGTGCCAGCGGGCAGGGCGGCAATCAGCCCCAGCATTTT. It encodes CASGQGGNQPQHF.

J is TRBJ1-1 and V is TRBV6-6, with D unclear. Between the trimmed V and J ends, which lost 5 bases and 1 base, there was a span of 11 bases. From germline, CDR1 is MNHNY and CDR2 SVGAGI (reference sequence). The CDR3 extends over 14 amino acids. CDR3 nucleotides: TGTGCCAGCAGTCCCGTGGGAGGGAACACTGAAGCTTTCTTT. It specifies CASSPVGGNTEAFF.

The V and J genes are TRBV7-2 and TRBJ2-1; D perhaps matches TRBD1 (6 bases). The CDR3 has 17 amino acids. V lost 2 bases and J 6 bases, leaving 20 bases between the germline ends. In germline, CDR1 is SGHTA, CDR2 FQGNSA. CDR3 DNA sequence: TGTGCCAGCAGCTTAATGAAGGGCCCAGGGGCGGGCAATGAGCAGTTCTTC. Residues: CASSLMKGPGAGNEQFF. Full variable domain (missing parts from reference TRBV7-2 and TRBJ2-1): GAGVSQSPSNKVTEKGKDVELRCDPISGHTALYWYRQSLGQGLEFLIYFQGNSAPDKSGLPSDRFSAERTGGSVSTLTIQRTQQEDSAVYLCASSLMKGPGAGNEQFFGPGTRLTVL.

The chain carries TRBV6-1 and TRBJ2-7, with D perhaps TRBD2 (5 bases). The CDR3 extends over 11 amino acids. Trimming stripped 1 base from V and 7 bases from J, with 5 bases between. The germline V gene has CDR1 MNHNS and CDR2 SASEGT. CDR3 coding DNA: TGTGCCAGCAGTGAAGGGAGGGAGCAGTACTTC. Its translation: CASSEGREQYF.

The CDR3 bases are TGTGCCAGCAGTTACAGGGGAAGCACTGAAGCTTTCTTT. Translating it yields CASSYRGSTEAFF. This chain uses TRBV2 with TRBJ1-1; TRBD1 aligns across 7 bases. CDR1 is SNHLY, CDR2 FYNNEI, per germline. With V trimmed by 5 bases and J by 4 bases, 4 bases remained unmatched. This CDR3 contains 13 residues.

Ten or more counts support this clone. The chain uses TRBV3-1 (or the pseudogene TRBV3-2) and TRBJ2-1, with 8 bases lining up with TRBD1. The CDR3 has 15 residues. Germline V gene sequence: CDR1 LGHDT, CDR2 YNNKEL (reference sequence). After removal of 4 bases from V and 3 bases from J, the junction contained 5 bases not matched to a gene. The CDR3 protein is CASSRGQGRYNEQFF. The DNA of the CDR3 is TGTGCCAGCAGCCGCGGACAGGGACGCTACAATGAGCAGTTCTTC.